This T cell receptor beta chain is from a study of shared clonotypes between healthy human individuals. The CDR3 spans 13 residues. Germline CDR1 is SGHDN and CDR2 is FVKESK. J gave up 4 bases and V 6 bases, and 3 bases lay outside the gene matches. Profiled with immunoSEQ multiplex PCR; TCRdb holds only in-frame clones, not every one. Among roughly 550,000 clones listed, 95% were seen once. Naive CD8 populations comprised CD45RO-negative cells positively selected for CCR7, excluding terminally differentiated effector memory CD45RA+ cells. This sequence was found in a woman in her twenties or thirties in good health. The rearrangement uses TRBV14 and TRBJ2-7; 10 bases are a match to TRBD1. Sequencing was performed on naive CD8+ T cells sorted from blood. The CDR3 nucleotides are TGTGCCAGCAGGGGACAGGGGCTTTACGAGCAGTACTTC. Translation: CASRGQGLYEQYF. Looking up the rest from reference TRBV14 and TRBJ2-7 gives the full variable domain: EAGVTQFPSHSVIEKGQTVTLRCDPISGHDNLYWYRRVMGKEIKFLLHFVKESKQDESGMPNNRFLAERTGGTYSTLKVQPAELEDSGVYFCASRGQGLYEQYFGPGTRLTVT.